This T cell receptor beta chain was documented in a study of CD8 T cells in ankylosing spondylitis. Study-wide results and caveats: As reported, disease-linked clones showed significant enrichment in matched ankylosing spondylitis synovial fluid. In ankylosing spondylitis blood, a motif of 7 to 9 highly homologous TCR beta variants appeared characteristic.

A quantitative 5'-RACE method, one with molecular barcodes, was used to make TCR beta libraries. TCRdb passed the 5' RACE reads through MiXCR, listing each CDR3 protein once. Among about 450,000 distinct CDR3 sequences listed, roughly 25% were seen once. The CDR3 extends over 14 amino acids. With 2 bases removed from V and 4 bases from J, the gap between germline ends came to 12 bases. As to this clonotype: As yet, its antigen is unknown.

The receptor was isolated from a male donor with ankylosing spondylitis. Input material: blood, either unsorted or a sorted T cell fraction (not recorded which). The chain combines TRBV5-7 with TRBJ2-5; D gene ambiguous. TRBV5-7 counts as an open reading frame of uncertain function. The CDR3 bases are TGTGCCAGCAGCTTTGGGTCCCCCTCAGAGACCCAGTACTTC. Translated: CASSFGSPSETQYF.